This TCR beta chain stems from a study of PD-1 blockade in classical Hodgkin lymphoma. Overall study results and limits: Significant TCR diversity gains by C4D1 occurred in CD4+ but not CD8+ cells.

Brentuximab vedotin exposure varied among the patients, all of whom had relapsed after autologous stem cell transplantation. Best responses were complete response, partial response or progressive disease. Turning to this clone: Its target is not known.

Germline trimming cut 2 bases from V and 0 bases from J; bases unmatched to any gene: 4. CDR3 size: 16 residues. Looked up from germline, CDR1 is SGDLS and CDR2 is YYNGEE. Method: immunoSEQ multiplex PCR; TCRdb's copy keeps in-frame clones and lacks some. The sample holds about 86,000 clones; roughly nine tenths are singletons and the top ten take 20% to 25%. V usage is TRBV9 and J usage is TRBJ2-1; 8 bases fit TRBD2. The clonotype was recovered from a human donor with classical Hodgkin lymphoma. Sequences were derived from peripheral blood mononuclear cells (PBMCs), sampled at baseline. The CDR3 is CASSVSAGGSYNEQFF. As DNA, the CDR3 is TGTGCCAGCAGCGTCTCGGCGGGAGGCTCCTACAATGAGCAGTTCTTC.